This is a list of T cell receptor beta chains from one sample in a study of control samples from healthy donors and cancer patients. The repertoire was sequenced with immunoSEQ multiplex PCR; TCRdb's copy has only in-frame clones and lacks some. The sample contains about 85,000 clones, approximately 91% of which appear only once. Material: blood. All receptors come from a woman aged 55-69 years in good health. Each CDR3 is given without its conserved first and last residue.

CDR3aa,j_gene,v_gene
ASIKGAGNNYGYT,TRBJ1-2,TRBV6-6
SVQTSGGAGIQY,TRBJ2-4,TRBV29-1
ASSFGQGPYNEQF,TRBJ2-1,TRBV7-9
ASRQGLLNTEAF,TRBJ1-1,TRBV7-2
ATSDSRQGGGNGQF,TRBJ2-1,TRBV24-1
ASSRTGDFNYGYT,TRBJ1-2,TRBV5-5
ASSLLGTSGGYT,TRBJ1-2,TRBV27
ASSLDREYTEAF,TRBJ1-1,TRBV7-2
ASSYAPEAGNTIY,TRBJ1-3,TRBV6-6
ASRGQALDEQY,TRBJ2-7,TRBV5-6
ASSPAQGSPSPLH,TRBJ1-6,TRBV18
ASSQTPTGTQPQH,TRBJ1-5,TRBV16
AISESGQIKH,TRBJ1-5,TRBV10-3
ASSLGQVSYGYT,TRBJ1-2,TRBV6-2/TRBV6-3
ASSESGTGGNTEAF,TRBJ1-1,TRBV25-1
ASSYSTGNTIY,TRBJ1-3,TRBV6-6
ASSRPGRTSKNIQY,TRBJ2-4,TRBV21-1
ASSDRVYYEQY,TRBJ2-7,TRBV2
ASSFRTGNYEQY,TRBJ2-7,TRBV7-2
ASSEDPTGIFNSPLH,TRBJ1-6,TRBV25-1
ASSLDGHPYNEQF,TRBJ2-1,TRBV5-1
ASSPRSGTGAYNEQF,TRBJ2-1,TRBV18
ASSLVHGREEEQF,TRBJ2-1,TRBV7-9
ASIRTGWDPGANVLT,TRBJ2-6,TRBV19
ASSPYGDRTDTQY,TRBJ2-3,TRBV18
ASSLAGSGNTIY,TRBJ1-3,TRBV27
ASSFLQQGETQY,TRBJ2-5,TRBV5-1
SAKGASEQY,TRBJ2-7,TRBV20-1
AWRLAGYNSPLH,TRBJ1-6,TRBV30
ASSSATSEKY,TRBJ2-7,TRBV28
ASSPPGVNTEAF,TRBJ1-1,TRBV18
ASNGEAGRSPLH,TRBJ1-6,TRBV2
ASSFGLAGATDTQY,TRBJ2-3,TRBV11-2
ASSQERHHGNTIY,TRBJ1-3,TRBV4-1
ASSGNRGGDEKLF,TRBJ1-4,TRBV5-1
SASRQGSTYEQY,TRBJ2-7,TRBV20-1
ASSRRVDTDTQY,TRBJ2-3,TRBV11-3
ASSLAIGGNYGYT,TRBJ1-2,TRBV5-1
ASSAVRSYEQY,TRBJ2-7,TRBV2
ASSPGQILDTQY,TRBJ2-3,TRBV18
ASNTAGDDTQY,TRBJ2-3,TRBV5-1
ASISDRNTEAF,TRBJ1-1,TRBV2
ASSPSSGANVLT,TRBJ2-6,TRBV14
ASSPAGGKGEQY,TRBJ2-7,TRBV18
ASRGRQPTNEKLF,TRBJ1-4,TRBV6-6
ASSLGTGGRQETQY,TRBJ2-5,TRBV6-2/TRBV6-3
ASSLGSGRPTDTQY,TRBJ2-3,TRBV11-2
ASRPDPELQGNRNTEAF,TRBJ1-1,TRBV5-4
ASSLGSGASSETQY,TRBJ2-5,TRBV5-1
ASSLGVVDYGYT,TRBJ1-2,TRBV5-8
SASAGLTEAF,TRBJ1-1,TRBV20-1
ASSPTRRDQETQY,TRBJ2-5,TRBV4-1
ASTYSRDGNSPLH,TRBJ1-6,TRBV6-5
ASSPWHTRPSTDTQY,TRBJ2-3,TRBV18
ASSPPRGTATNEKLF,TRBJ1-4,TRBV7-9
ASSPGTEAF,TRBJ1-1,TRBV3-1/TRBV3-2
ASSYRGPSEQY,TRBJ2-7,TRBV12-3/TRBV12-4
ASSQDGGSEQY,TRBJ2-7,TRBV14
ASSYGQVYEQY,TRBJ2-7,TRBV6-2/TRBV6-3